This T cell receptor (beta chain) was recorded in a study of identical twins. Study-level findings and limits: Cord blood beta clonotypes that were abundant carried fewer insertions, and memory repertoires showed no such trend.

This CDR3 has 20 residues. Germline CDR1 KGHDR, CDR2 SFDVKD. The J segment lost 0 bases and the V segment lost 0 bases, leaving 8 bases of the junction unmatched. This clonotype was counted between two and nine times. Antigen specificity is unknown. MiXCR, applied by TCRdb to the 5' RACE reads, yields one record per CDR3 protein. The table lists about 530,000 distinct CDR3 sequences, about a fifth of them singletons. These data were also filed under a second study, of yellow fever vaccine responses in identical twins.

The rearrangement links TRBV24-1 to TRBJ2-1, with TRBD2 matching over 12 bases. The sequencing sample was made of CD4+ T cells sorted from blood. The receptor was isolated from a woman between 18 and 29 years old in good health. The CDR3 DNA reads as TGTGCCACCAGTGATTTGCCGGGACTAGCGGGCTTTAGCTCCTACAATGAGCAGTTCTTC. Its translation is CATSDLPGLAGFSSYNEQFF.